One and the same sample provided the 21 T cell receptor beta chains below, sequenced in a study of CD8+ T cells in alopecia areata. Treatment meaning: oral pan-JAK inhibitor, 5-10 mg twice daily. RNA was isolated and reverse transcribed to cDNA, the sequencing template. Sequenced by immunoSEQ multiplex PCR; TCRdb stores in-frame clones only, minus some. The sample carries 90,000 to 100,000 clones, 50% to 75% recorded once. The sequencing used CD8+ T cells sorted from blood, collected at week 4, from a patient treated with tofacitinib. The receptors shown here come from a human donor with alopecia areata.

The genes are TRBV2 and TRBJ2-3, with 10 bases identical to TRBD2. The junction had 9 bases not matched to a gene; V was cut back by 3 bases and J by 6 bases. The CDR3 covers 16 residues. Germline CDR1 SNHLY, CDR2 FYNNEI. The CDR3 coding sequence is TGTGCCAGCAGTGATCTAGCGGGAGACAGTATGGATACGCAGTATTTT. Translation: CASSDLAGDSMDTQYF.

This clone occurred a few times. The rearrangement links TRBV29-1 to TRBJ1-2; D gene uncertain. The germline V and J ends were trimmed by 1 base and 2 bases, with 11 bases remaining between them. The CDR3 loop spans 14 amino acids. Germline CDR1 is SQVTM and CDR2 is ANQGSEA. The CDR3 protein is CSVEAQTLNYGYTF. For the CDR3, the DNA is TGCAGCGTTGAAGCACAGACCCTGAACTATGGCTACACCTTC.

The chain joins TRBV28 to TRBJ2-1; a weak D match, TRBD2 (5 bases). Between the trimmed V and J ends, which lost 6 bases and 10 bases, there was a span of 22 bases. The CDR3 sequence is 15 residues long. Germline V gives CDR1 MDHEN, CDR2 SYDVKM. The CDR3 region is CASSLIGVGDVEQFF. CDR3 in DNA: TGTGCCAGCAGCCTTATCGGGGTAGGCGACGTCGAGCAGTTCTTC.

This chain uses TRBV7-2 with TRBJ1-2; perhaps TRBD1 as D (6 bases). The germline V gene has CDR1 SGHTA and CDR2 FQGNSA. V lost 5 bases to trimming and J lost 10 bases, with 11 bases between them. This CDR3 contains 11 residues. The CDR3 DNA reads TGTGCCAGCAGCGCGACAGGCTCCTACACCTTC. As protein: CASSATGSYTF.

This chain joins TRBV10-3 and TRBJ2-7, with TRBD1 as a possible D gene (5 bases). Germline CDR1 ENHRY, CDR2 SYGVKD. Trimming removed 2 bases at V and 2 bases at J, with 13 bases between. CDR3 length: 15 residues. In DNA form, the CDR3 reads TGTGCCATCAGTGAGGGACACTATTCGACCTACGAGCAGTACTTC. This gives the protein CAISEGHYSTYEQYF.

The rearrangement links TRBV10-3 to TRBJ2-2; weak D call: TRBD2 (6 bases). CDR3 length: 19 amino acids. V was shortened by 0 bases and J by 0 bases, with 17 bases between the two germline ends. From germline, CDR1 is ENHRY and CDR2 SYGVKD. The CDR3 bases are TGTGCCATCAGTGAGTCCGGCCCCACTAGCTTTTCGAACACCGGGGAGCTGTTTTTT. Protein: CAISESGPTSFSNTGELFF.

This clone was seen once. This chain connects TRBV27 to TRBJ2-7; D is ambiguous. V lost 0 bases and J lost 5, with 8 bases in between. The CDR3 length is 13 residues. In germline, CDR1 is MNHEY, CDR2 SMNVEV (reference sequence). The CDR3 loop reads CASSLSYSHEQYF. As DNA, the CDR3 is TGTGCCAGCAGTTTATCGTATTCCCACGAGCAGTACTTC.

This clone was detected ten times or more. This sequence joins TRBV6-5 and TRBJ1-2, with D unresolved. The CDR3 has 14 residues. Trimming stripped 0 bases from V and 2 bases from J, with 7 bases between. Germline lookup yields CDR1 MNHEY and CDR2 SVGAGI. For the CDR3, the DNA is TGTGCCAGCAGTTACTCGAGCGGCAACTATGGCTACACCTTC. It encodes CASSYSSGNYGYTF.

This chain joins TRBV5-1 and TRBJ2-1; no clear D. The length of the CDR3 is 13 residues. Germline loops: CDR1 SGHRS, CDR2 YFSETQ. V gave up 3 bases and J gave up 12 bases, with 16 bases separating them. The CDR3 bases are TGCGCCAGCAGCTCGGGTCCTACGACCCCGCAGTTCTTC. This translates into CASSSGPTTPQFF.

This chain joins TRBV4-1 and TRBJ2-1, with D unresolved. V lost 0 bases, J lost 10 bases, and 7 bases lay in between. CDR3 size: 12 residues. Germline assignment: CDR1 MGHRA and CDR2 YSYEKL. CDR3 residues: CASSQDSDEQFF. The CDR3 nucleotides are TGCGCCAGCAGCCAAGATTCGGACGAGCAGTTCTTC.

The genes are TRBV29-1 and TRBJ2-2; D may be TRBD1 (5 bases). V was trimmed by 6 bases and J by 7 bases, leaving 12 bases between them. The germline V gene has CDR1 SQVTM and CDR2 ANQGSEA. This CDR3 has 12 amino acids. Here the CDR3 reads CSVERGIGELFF. The CDR3 DNA reads TGCAGCGTAGAAAGGGGAATCGGGGAGCTGTTTTTT.

V is TRBV5-6 and J is TRBJ2-7; D uncertain. Per germline, CDR1 SGHDT and CDR2 YYEEEE. The CDR3 contains 14 residues. Trimming stripped 2 bases from V and 0 bases from J, with 9 bases between. The CDR3 nucleotides read TGTGCCAGCAGCTTCGGCAGCACCTCCTACGAGCAGTACTTC. It codes for CASSFGSTSYEQYF.

This clone appeared a few times. The chain couples TRBV5-1 to TRBJ2-2; 8 bases align to TRBD2. With V trimmed by 4 bases and J by 4 bases, 12 bases remained unmatched. The germline CDR1 and CDR2 sequences are SGHRS and YFSETQ. CDR3 length: 17 amino acids. The DNA for the CDR3 is TGCGCCAGCAGCGTCCCATCTGGGCTAGCGGGCACCGGGGAGCTGTTTTTT. Its protein is CASSVPSGLAGTGELFF.

This clone has ten or more counts. This rearrangement joins TRBV27 to TRBJ2-7, with a tentative D call TRBD2 (5 bases). The CDR3 spans 12 residues. Trimming pared 3 bases from V and 6 bases from J, leaving 9 bases between. In germline, CDR1 is MNHEY, CDR2 SMNVEV (reference sequence). The CDR3: CASSLRAGEQYF. In DNA, the CDR3 is TGTGCCAGCAGTTTGCGGGCTGGCGAGCAGTACTTC.

The rearrangement joins TRBV7-9 to TRBJ2-7; 10 positions match TRBD1. From germline, CDR1 is SEHNR and CDR2 FQNEAQ (reference sequence). V trimming: 5 bases; J trimming: 0 bases; junction bases outside the gene matches: 4. The CDR3 spans 15 residues. The CDR3 region is CASSRGDRGSYEQYF. DNA for the CDR3: TGTGCCAGCAGCCGAGGGGACAGGGGCTCCTACGAGCAGTACTTC.

A single count supports this clone. The rearrangement uses TRBV2 and TRBJ2-5, with D perhaps TRBD1 or TRBD2 (5 bases each). The CDR3 consists of 13 residues. The V and J ends lost 3 bases and 2 bases respectively, with 7 bases between them. Germline CDR1 and CDR2: SNHLY and FYNNEI. The CDR3 bases are TGTGCCAGCAGTGAGTGGGGGCAAGAGACCCAGTACTTC. Its translation is CASSEWGQETQYF.

The chain is built from TRBV9 and TRBJ2-5, with 8 nucleotides matching TRBD2. CDR1 is SGDLS, CDR2 YYNGEE, per germline. V lost 4 bases and J lost 1; bases outside the gene matches: 6. CDR3 size: 15 residues. The CDR3 DNA reads as TGTGCCAGCAGCTCGGTAGCGGGGAGCCAAGAGACCCAGTACTTC. This codes for CASSSVAGSQETQYF. The full variable domain, completed using reference TRBV9 and TRBJ2-5, is DSGVTQTPKHLITATGQRVTLRCSPRSGDLSVYWYQQSLDQGLQFLIQYYNGEERAKGNILERFSAQQFPDLHSELNLSSLELGDSALYFCASSSVAGSQETQYFGPGTRLLVL.

In this sample, this clone turned up a few times. CDR3 in amino acids: CAWSSGRGLHEQYF. The CDR3, as DNA: TGTGCCTGGAGTTCGGGCAGGGGACTCCACGAGCAGTACTTC. This sequence joins TRBV30 and TRBJ2-7; TRBD1 or TRBD2 may be the D gene (6 bases each). The CDR3 consists of 14 residues. V was trimmed by 2 bases and J by 5 bases, leaving 16 bases between them. Germline V lookup: CDR1 GTSNPN, CDR2 SVGIG (reference sequence).

The chain links TRBV14 to TRBJ2-5; TRBD2 matches at 7 bases. The junction had 10 bases not matched to a gene; V was cut back by 4 bases and J by 5 bases. Germline V CDR1 and CDR2: SGHDN, FVKESK. The CDR3 contains 15 residues. The CDR3 DNA follows: TGTGCCAGCAGCCGAGGACTAGTCGTCAGGGAGACCCAGTACTTC. Protein product: CASSRGLVVRETQYF.

The rearrangement uses TRBV27 and TRBJ2-4; TRBD1 or TRBD2 may be the D gene (5 bases each). Trimming stripped 0 bases from V and 7 bases from J, with 13 bases between. Germline CDR1 is MNHEY and CDR2 is SMNVEV (reference sequence). The CDR3 consists of 15 residues. This chain's CDR3 is CASSLSLGVGNIQYF. The CDR3 DNA sequence: TGTGCCAGCAGTTTATCTTTGGGGGTGGGTAACATTCAGTACTTC.

This clone has only one observation. V and J are TRBV11-2 and TRBJ2-3, with 10 bases identical to TRBD2. In germline, CDR1 is SGHAT, CDR2 FQNNGV. The CDR3 spans 15 residues. Trimming took 1 base from V and 5 from J; bases not matched to a gene: 3. The CDR3 DNA is TGTGCCAGCAGCTTAGTCCCTAGCGGGAGAGATACGCAGTATTTT. This gives the protein CASSLVPSGRDTQYF.